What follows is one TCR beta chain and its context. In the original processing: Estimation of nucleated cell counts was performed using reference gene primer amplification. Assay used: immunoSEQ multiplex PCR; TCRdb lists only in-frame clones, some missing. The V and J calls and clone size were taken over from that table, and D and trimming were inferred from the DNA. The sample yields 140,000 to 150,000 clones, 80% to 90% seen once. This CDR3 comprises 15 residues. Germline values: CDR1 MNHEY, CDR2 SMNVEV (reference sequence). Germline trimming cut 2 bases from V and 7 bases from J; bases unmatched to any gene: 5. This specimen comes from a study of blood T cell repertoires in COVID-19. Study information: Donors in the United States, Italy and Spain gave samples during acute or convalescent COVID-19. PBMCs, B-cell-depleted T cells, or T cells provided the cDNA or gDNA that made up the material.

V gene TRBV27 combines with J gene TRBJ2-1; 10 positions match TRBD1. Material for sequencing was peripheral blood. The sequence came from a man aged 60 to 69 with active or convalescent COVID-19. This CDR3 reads CASSLRQGARNEQFF. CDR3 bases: TGTGCCAGCAGTTTACGACAGGGGGCGAGGAATGAGCAGTTCTTC.